This note documents a single TCR beta chain sequence. The antigen remains unidentified. These data originate in a study of glioma-infiltrating T cells after dendritic cell vaccination. TCRdb keeps only in-frame clones here, not all; method: immunoSEQ multiplex PCR. The repertoire includes approximately 93,000 clones, less than 85% of them detected once, and over 6.5% sits in the top ten. The sample's time point: after dendritic cell vaccination, including at tumor progression/relapse. Patients had residual fresh-frozen tumor tissue and more than two years of survival data. No glioblastoma patient carried an isocitrate dehydrogenase mutation. PBMC sampling occurred before vaccination, two weeks after the third dose, and at progression. Germline assignment: CDR1 MNHEY and CDR2 SMNVEV (reference sequence). This CDR3 comprises 15 residues. V was cut by 0 bases and J by 0 bases, with 8 bases left in between.

Study-wide results and caveats: Few patients contributed both blood and tumor specimens.

The specimen was blood, collected after dendritic cell vaccination. J is TRBJ1-1 and V is TRBV27; no firm D call. This sequence originates from a human donor with glioblastoma. This chain's CDR3 is CASSLSGRLNTEAFF. The CDR3 DNA reads TGTGCCAGCAGTTTATCGGGGAGATTGAACACTGAAGCTTTCTTT.